What follows are 3 T cell receptor beta chains derived from one specimen sequenced in a study of response to subunit inactivated influenza vaccine. TCRdb recomputed calls from the RT-PCR reads with MiXCR, one row per CDR3 protein. The sample lists about 520,000 distinct CDR3 sequences, about 25% occurring once. The material was CD4+ T cells sorted from PBMCs, obtained 5 days after vaccination. The receptors here all came from a man aged 45-65 years who received an inactivated influenza vaccine.

This clonotype was seen only a few times. This chain links TRBV7-3 with TRBJ2-1; D uncertain. The CDR3 covers 14 residues. The germline gives CDR1 SGHTA, CDR2 FQGTGA. Trimming cost V 5 bases and J 4 bases, with 12 bases left between them. CDR3 amino acids: CASSQTPRYNEQFF. For the CDR3, the DNA is TGTGCCAGCAGCCAAACCCCCAGGTACAATGAGCAGTTCTTC.

This clonotype was seen a handful of times. The chain joins TRBV20-1 to TRBJ2-1; the match to TRBD2 covers 10 bases. The CDR3 is 17 residues long. V trimming: 1 base; J trimming: 1 base; junction bases outside the gene matches: 7. The germline CDR1 and CDR2 sequences are DFQATT and SNEGSKA (reference sequence). The CDR3 coding sequence is TGCAGTGCTAGAGTCCTAGCGGGGGCCCATTCCTACAATGAGCAGTTCTTC. Its protein is CSARVLAGAHSYNEQFF.

This clonotype was found a few times. This chain links TRBV7-9 with TRBJ2-5; no clear D gene. The germline V gene has CDR1 SEHNR and CDR2 FQNEAQ (reference sequence). V was shortened by 4 bases and J by 5 bases, with 8 bases between the two germline ends. The CDR3 sequence is 12 residues long. CDR3 nucleotide sequence: TGTGCCAGCAGCTCCCTGGCGGAGACCCAGTACTTC. Its protein is CASSSLAETQYF.